A selection of T cell receptor beta chains follows, all from one sample in a study of blood T cell repertoires in COVID-19. Profiling relied on immunoSEQ multiplex PCR, and the TCRdb table lists in-frame clones only, not all of them. This sample has about 240,000 clones, with approximately 85% found just once. The source material was peripheral blood. The receptors were gathered from a woman aged 60-75 years with active or convalescent COVID-19. The CDR3 runs from the conserved cysteine through the conserved F or W. The order of the fields is V gene, clone size, J gene, D gene, CDR3 protein, CDR3 DNA. A D gene is named only where the DNA matches it firmly. Where a row states a size, it is once, few, many or the class of an expanded clone; other rows omit it.

V gene: TRBV5-1
clone size: .
J gene: TRBJ2-7
D gene: TRBD2
CDR3 protein: CASNRLAGDGSYEQYF
CDR3 DNA: TGCGCCAGCAATCGACTAGCGGGGGACGGATCCTACGAGCAGTACTTC

V gene: TRBV2
clone size: few
J gene: TRBJ1-4
D gene: TRBD1
CDR3 protein: CASSGQGWEKLFF
CDR3 DNA: TGTGCCAGCAGTGGACAGGGGTGGGAAAAACTGTTTTTT

V gene: TRBV7-9
clone size: .
J gene: TRBJ2-3
D gene: .
CDR3 protein: CASSLSGLPTDTQYF
CDR3 DNA: TGTGCCAGCAGCTTATCAGGTCTGCCCACAGATACGCAGTATTTT

V gene: TRBV30
clone size: .
J gene: TRBJ1-5
D gene: TRBD1
CDR3 protein: CAWSVSGGGNQPQHF
CDR3 DNA: TGTGCCTGGAGTGTGTCAGGGGGCGGCAATCAGCCCCAGCATTTT

V gene: TRBV6-2/TRBV6-3
clone size: .
J gene: TRBJ1-1
D gene: .
CDR3 protein: CASSYGGVAEAFF
CDR3 DNA: TGTGCCAGCAGTTACGGAGGGGTCGCTGAAGCTTTCTTT

V gene: TRBV27
clone size: .
J gene: TRBJ1-2
D gene: TRBD1
CDR3 protein: CASRQGAAYGYTF
CDR3 DNA: TGTGCCAGCAGACAGGGGGCGGCCTATGGCTACACCTTC

V gene: TRBV7-2
clone size: .
J gene: TRBJ2-3
D gene: .
CDR3 protein: CASSLGTGTDTQYF
CDR3 DNA: TGTGCCAGCAGCTTAGGTACAGGCACAGATACGCAGTATTTT

V gene: TRBV12-3/TRBV12-4
clone size: .
J gene: TRBJ1-1
D gene: .
CDR3 protein: CASSRGGWAEAFF
CDR3 DNA: TGTGCCAGCAGTCGGGGGGGATGGGCTGAAGCTTTCTTT

V gene: TRBV9
clone size: .
J gene: TRBJ2-7
D gene: TRBD2
CDR3 protein: CASSATSVSYEQYF
CDR3 DNA: TGTGCCAGCAGCGCGACTAGCGTTTCCTACGAGCAGTACTTC

V gene: TRBV14
clone size: .
J gene: TRBJ1-2
D gene: TRBD1
CDR3 protein: CASSPLAGGYGYTF
CDR3 DNA: TGTGCCAGCAGCCCCCTGGCAGGGGGCTATGGCTACACCTTC

V gene: TRBV11-2
clone size: .
J gene: TRBJ1-2
D gene: TRBD1
CDR3 protein: CASTTDRGVWGYTF
CDR3 DNA: TGTGCCAGCACCACGGACAGGGGTGTATGGGGCTACACCTTC

V gene: TRBV30
clone size: .
J gene: TRBJ1-2
D gene: .
CDR3 protein: CAWSTRDYGYTF
CDR3 DNA: TGTGCCTGGAGTACTCGAGACTATGGCTACACCTTC

V gene: TRBV10-3
clone size: .
J gene: TRBJ2-1
D gene: TRBD1
CDR3 protein: CAIRVSGQGYDEQFF
CDR3 DNA: TGTGCCATCAGAGTATCGGGACAGGGGTACGATGAGCAGTTCTTC

V gene: TRBV3-1/TRBV3-2
clone size: .
J gene: TRBJ1-2
D gene: .
CDR3 protein: CASSQERGRGYGYTF
CDR3 DNA: TGTGCCAGCAGCCAAGAAAGGGGCAGGGGTTATGGCTACACCTTC

V gene: TRBV7-9
clone size: few
J gene: TRBJ2-3
D gene: TRBD2
CDR3 protein: CASSSTLSTSGRTDTQYF
CDR3 DNA: TGTGCCAGCAGCTCAACCTTGTCGACTAGCGGGAGGACAGATACGCAGTATTTT

V gene: TRBV18
clone size: .
J gene: TRBJ2-1
D gene: TRBD1
CDR3 protein: CASSPGTGGSYNEQFF
CDR3 DNA: TGTGCCAGCTCACCCGGGACAGGGGGCTCCTACAATGAGCAGTTCTTC

V gene: TRBV7-2
clone size: .
J gene: TRBJ2-1
D gene: .
CDR3 protein: CASSLDGSSSYNEQFF
CDR3 DNA: TGTGCCAGCAGCTTAGACGGTTCGAGCTCCTACAATGAGCAGTTCTTC

V gene: TRBV6-2/TRBV6-3
clone size: once
J gene: TRBJ1-1
D gene: .
CDR3 protein: CASSAAGRTEAFF
CDR3 DNA: TGTGCCAGCAGTGCCGCAGGGCGCACTGAGGCTTTCTTT

V gene: TRBV6-5
clone size: .
J gene: TRBJ1-2
D gene: .
CDR3 protein: CASSLDTLDGYTF
CDR3 DNA: TGTGCCAGCTCTTTAGACACTCTGGATGGCTACACCTTC

V gene: TRBV10-2
clone size: .
J gene: TRBJ1-2
D gene: TRBD1
CDR3 protein: CASSGTGDYGYTF
CDR3 DNA: TGCGCCAGCAGCGGGACAGGGGACTATGGCTACACCTTC

V gene: TRBV5-6
clone size: .
J gene: TRBJ2-3
D gene: TRBD1
CDR3 protein: CASSFDRGGFTDTQYF
CDR3 DNA: TGTGCCAGCAGCTTTGACAGGGGAGGATTCACAGATACGCAGTATTTT

V gene: TRBV30
clone size: once
J gene: TRBJ1-6
D gene: .
CDR3 protein: CAWSVSPSVPSYNSPLHF
CDR3 DNA: TGTGCCTGGAGTGTATCCCCCTCGGTACCCTCCTATAATTCACCCCTCCACTTT

V gene: TRBV3-1/TRBV3-2
clone size: .
J gene: TRBJ1-2
D gene: TRBD1
CDR3 protein: CASSLRTGKRNYGYTF
CDR3 DNA: TGTGCCAGCAGCCTTAGGACAGGGAAACGCAACTATGGCTACACCTTC

V gene: TRBV7-2
clone size: .
J gene: TRBJ1-2
D gene: .
CDR3 protein: CASSLDGAPSWGYTF
CDR3 DNA: TGTGCCAGCAGCTTAGATGGGGCTCCGTCTTGGGGCTACACCTTC

V gene: TRBV3-1/TRBV3-2
clone size: once
J gene: TRBJ2-5
D gene: .
CDR3 protein: CASSQWPGGGETQYF
CDR3 DNA: TGTGCCAGCAGCCAATGGCCAGGGGGAGGAGAGACCCAGTACTTC

V gene: TRBV18
clone size: .
J gene: TRBJ2-5
D gene: TRBD1
CDR3 protein: CASSPTPTGGYQETQYF
CDR3 DNA: TGTGCCAGCTCACCAACCCCGACAGGGGGGTACCAAGAGACCCAGTACTTC

V gene: TRBV5-1
clone size: .
J gene: TRBJ2-7
D gene: TRBD2
CDR3 protein: CARSGGGGANYEQYF
CDR3 DNA: TGCGCCCGCAGCGGGGGCGGGGGAGCTAACTACGAGCAGTACTTC

V gene: TRBV5-1
clone size: .
J gene: TRBJ1-6
D gene: .
CDR3 protein: CASSLETSQPNSPLHF
CDR3 DNA: TGCGCCAGCAGCTTGGAGACTAGTCAGCCGAATTCACCCCTCCACTTT

V gene: TRBV7-9
clone size: .
J gene: TRBJ2-5
D gene: .
CDR3 protein: CASSLDIQETQYF
CDR3 DNA: TGTGCCAGCAGCTTAGATATTCAAGAGACCCAGTACTTC

V gene: TRBV19
clone size: many
J gene: TRBJ1-2
D gene: .
CDR3 protein: CASSLRGSGYGYTF
CDR3 DNA: TGTGCCAGTAGCCTGAGGGGGTCCGGCTATGGCTACACCTTC

V gene: TRBV12-3/TRBV12-4
clone size: .
J gene: TRBJ1-4
D gene: .
CDR3 protein: CASSLEVEKLFF
CDR3 DNA: TGTGCCAGCAGCCTCGAGGTTGAAAAACTGTTTTTT

V gene: TRBV2
clone size: .
J gene: TRBJ1-3
D gene: .
CDR3 protein: CASSAGHSGNTIYF
CDR3 DNA: TGTGCCAGCAGCGCGGGCCACTCTGGAAACACCATATATTTT

V gene: TRBV19
clone size: few
J gene: TRBJ1-5
D gene: .
CDR3 protein: CASSIVRGGQPQHF
CDR3 DNA: TGTGCCAGTAGTATAGTGAGGGGAGGTCAGCCCCAGCATTTT

V gene: TRBV20-1
clone size: .
J gene: TRBJ2-1
D gene: TRBD2
CDR3 protein: CSASSSGGAAFF
CDR3 DNA: TGCAGTGCTAGTTCTAGCGGGGGGGCCGCGTTCTTC

V gene: TRBV11-3
clone size: .
J gene: TRBJ2-1
D gene: TRBD1
CDR3 protein: CASSRTGRYNEQFF
CDR3 DNA: TGTGCCAGCAGCCGGACAGGGCGGTACAATGAGCAGTTCTTC

V gene: TRBV5-1
clone size: .
J gene: TRBJ2-7
D gene: TRBD2
CDR3 protein: CASSLGLARDYEQYF
CDR3 DNA: TGCGCCAGCAGCTTGGGACTAGCCCGGGACTACGAGCAGTACTTC

V gene: TRBV10-3
clone size: .
J gene: TRBJ2-3
D gene: .
CDR3 protein: CAISGGTRRDTDTQYF
CDR3 DNA: TGTGCCATCAGTGGGGGGACCCGGAGGGACACAGATACGCAGTATTTT

V gene: TRBV5-6
clone size: few
J gene: TRBJ2-3
D gene: .
CDR3 protein: CASSLQGSTDTQYF
CDR3 DNA: TGTGCCAGCAGCTTGCAGGGAAGCACAGATACGCAGTATTTT

V gene: TRBV11-2
clone size: .
J gene: TRBJ2-1
D gene: TRBD2
CDR3 protein: CASSSSGGNRNEQFF
CDR3 DNA: TGTGCCAGCAGCTCCAGCGGGGGGAATCGTAATGAGCAGTTCTTC

V gene: TRBV7-9
clone size: .
J gene: TRBJ1-3
D gene: .
CDR3 protein: CASSFEGFSGNTIYF
CDR3 DNA: TGTGCCAGCAGCTTTGAGGGATTTTCTGGAAACACCATATATTTT

V gene: TRBV2
clone size: .
J gene: TRBJ1-4
D gene: TRBD1
CDR3 protein: CASSGTGVEKLFF
CDR3 DNA: TGTGCCAGCAGTGGTACAGGGGTGGAAAAACTGTTTTTT

V gene: TRBV2
clone size: .
J gene: TRBJ1-5
D gene: .
CDR3 protein: CASSEPSGQPQHF
CDR3 DNA: TGTGCCAGCAGTGAACCGAGTGGTCAGCCCCAGCATTTT

V gene: TRBV6-5
clone size: few
J gene: TRBJ1-2
D gene: .
CDR3 protein: CASSYSIWHGYTF
CDR3 DNA: TGTGCCAGCAGTTACTCGATATGGCATGGCTACACCTTC

V gene: TRBV3-1/TRBV3-2
clone size: .
J gene: TRBJ1-6
D gene: TRBD1
CDR3 protein: CASSQVGQAFSSYNSPLHF
CDR3 DNA: TGTGCCAGCAGCCAAGTGGGACAGGCTTTTAGCTCCTATAATTCACCCCTCCACTTT

V gene: TRBV4-1
clone size: .
J gene: TRBJ2-5
D gene: .
CDR3 protein: CASSLFAGAVGETQYF
CDR3 DNA: TGCGCCAGCAGCCTTTTCGCGGGGGCCGTCGGGGAGACCCAGTACTTC

V gene: TRBV2
clone size: .
J gene: TRBJ1-6
D gene: .
CDR3 protein: CASSFRGLNSPLHF
CDR3 DNA: TGTGCCAGCAGTTTTCGGGGTTTAAATTCACCCCTCCACTTT

V gene: TRBV18
clone size: .
J gene: TRBJ1-2
D gene: TRBD1
CDR3 protein: CASLTTRTGSHGYTF
CDR3 DNA: TGTGCCAGCTTAACAACCAGGACAGGGAGCCATGGCTACACCTTC

V gene: TRBV3-1/TRBV3-2
clone size: .
J gene: TRBJ2-2
D gene: .
CDR3 protein: CASSRGRLAGELFF
CDR3 DNA: TGTGCCAGCAGCCGGGGGCGGTTAGCCGGGGAGCTGTTTTTT

V gene: TRBV6-5
clone size: .
J gene: TRBJ1-1
D gene: .
CDR3 protein: CASSYSSSIEAFF
CDR3 DNA: TGTGCCAGCAGTTACTCGAGCTCCATTGAAGCTTTCTTT

V gene: TRBV11-2
clone size: few
J gene: TRBJ2-3
D gene: TRBD2
CDR3 protein: CASSLREGGYTQYF
CDR3 DNA: TGTGCCAGCAGCTTGCGGGAGGGAGGGTATACGCAGTATTTT

V gene: TRBV6-2/TRBV6-3
clone size: .
J gene: TRBJ2-3
D gene: TRBD2
CDR3 protein: CASSPGAGGAPSTDTQYF
CDR3 DNA: TGTGCCAGCAGTCCCGGGGCCGGGGGGGCCCCTAGCACAGATACGCAGTATTTT

V gene: TRBV11-2
clone size: .
J gene: TRBJ2-1
D gene: TRBD2
CDR3 protein: CASSLDLGGGAFNEQFF
CDR3 DNA: TGTGCCAGCAGCTTAGATCTGGGCGGGGGGGCCTTCAATGAGCAGTTCTTC

V gene: TRBV11-2
clone size: .
J gene: TRBJ2-7
D gene: .
CDR3 protein: CASSLDRDEQYF
CDR3 DNA: TGTGCCAGCAGCTTAGACAGGGACGAGCAGTACTTC

V gene: TRBV29-1
clone size: .
J gene: TRBJ2-1
D gene: .
CDR3 protein: CSVSTTGRHEQFF
CDR3 DNA: TGCAGCGTCTCAACGACGGGGAGGCATGAGCAGTTCTTC

V gene: TRBV18
clone size: .
J gene: TRBJ1-2
D gene: .
CDR3 protein: CASSQNLQGASNYGYTF
CDR3 DNA: TGTGCCAGCTCGCAAAACTTGCAGGGCGCCTCTAACTATGGCTACACCTTC